The source of this TCR beta chain is a study of blood T cell repertoires in COVID-19 (dated by TCRdb to the early 2020s). Regarding the study in general: Samples covering the acute and convalescent phases of COVID-19 were provided by collaborators in the United States, Italy and Spain. The prospective study material was composed of cDNA or gDNA derived from T cells, B-cell-depleted T cells, or PBMCs. Subjects who had been exposed to COVID-19, were actively infected with it, or had recovered from it provided the deeply sampled blood TCRbeta repertoires that made up the dataset. The repertoires were made available in a free public database intended to serve as a resource for research on the immune response to SARS-CoV-2. The samples were drawn from two sources: the first 160 participants of the ongoing ImmuneRACE study, and 1,254 subjects contributed by 6 global collaborators. Nearly every sample came with metadata listing a de-identified subject ID, COVID-19 status, age in years and sex. HLA class I and class II types, where available, came from metadata supplied by the sample provider rather than from assay-based typing.

TCRbeta CDR3 regions were amplified from genomic DNA by means of the immunoSEQ Assay, a bias-controlled multiplex PCR. As for the authors' bioinformatics: The number of nucleated cells in each sample was estimated by amplification of reference gene primers within the assay. To quantify the absolute abundance of each unique TCRbeta CDR3 rearrangement, sequence reads were collapsed and filtered. Productive Simpson clonality was computed per sample as the square root of Simpson's diversity index over productive rearrangements. TCRdb limited this immuneACCESS table to in-frame rearrangements with V and J called. A share of clones is missing; checked studies link under half to unresolved V genes, and the rest is unexplained. D and trimming were read from the DNA, whereas the V and J calls and clone size are those reported in that table. Here the sample has some 150,000 clones; just over 85% occur a single time. The ten largest clones capture around 3.5% of the sample.

Taken from cysteine to phenylalanine, the CDR3 has 12 residues. Solely the CDR3 DNA is kept, with 36 bases framed from the first base. The junction carries 3 bases between V and J, which are trimmed by 2 bases and 2 bases respectively. The germline V gene sets CDR1 to SGHVS and CDR2 to FQNEAQ. As concerns this clone: Its target antigen remains unknown. One base away there is no much larger clone; base qualities are not given.

The collaborating institutions used their own protocols to collect whole blood in K2EDTA tubes. For TCRbeta analysis, collaborator samples were shipped as frozen whole blood, as isolated PBMCs, or as DNA extracted from either sample type. Results and caveats for the whole study, not just this receptor: Clinical and demographic metadata were provided uncurated, with the amount varying by source and participant.

The chain employs TRBV7-8 and TRBJ2-5, with the D gene call left open. This TCR came from a man between 70 and 80 years old with acute or convalescent COVID-19. The material sequenced was peripheral blood. The encoded CDR3 is CASSLRQETQYF. The DNA reads as follows: TGTGCCAGCAGCTTACGGCAAGAGACCCAGTACTTC.